This TCR beta chain stems from a study of cytomegalovirus exposure and HLA in healthy donors. A word on this clone: Its antigen is unknown.

The ends lost 5 bases at V and 1 base at J; junction bases unmatched: 4. CDR3 length: 15 amino acids. Germline V CDR1 and CDR2: SGHAT, FQDESV (reference sequence). This PCR relied on a set of 60 Vbeta primers and 13 Jbeta primers. Using immunoSEQ multiplex PCR, the repertoire was profiled, and TCRdb retains in-frame clones only, with some absent. The repertoire has 82,000 or so clones, roughly a tenth of them found once; the top ten carry almost 25%. Overall study results and limits: It was taken for granted in presence/absence analyses that sequencing depth across donors was roughly uniform.

The clonotype was recovered from a man aged 55 to 70 in good health and CMV-seropositive. The chain has TRBV11-1 and TRBJ2-2, with 7 bases aligning to TRBD1. Sequencing used PBMCs. Written as DNA, the CDR3 is TGTGCCAGCAGCGCCGGGACAGAGAACACCGGGGAGCTGTTTTTT. Its translation: CASSAGTENTGELFF.